Following are 14 T cell receptor beta chains from one sample sequenced in a study of regulatory T cells in long-lasting Graves disease. Researchers made TCR beta libraries by using iRepertoire HTBI primers and running Arm-PCR on CDR3 regions. TCRdb reprocessed the multiplex PCR reads via MiXCR and lists one record per CDR3 protein. Seen here are about 340,000 distinct CDR3 sequences, about 20% observed once, and the top ten hold 29%. Time point of the sample: persistent/refractory GD, antithyroid drugs over 5 years with positive TRAb. Scientists built the TCR library using RNA that was extracted from PBMCs. The sequencing used peripheral blood mononuclear cells (PBMCs), collected when the disease was refractory, from a patient treated with antithyroid drugs. These receptors were taken from a female donor with Graves disease.

The rearrangement uses TRBV11-2 and TRBJ2-1; D gene unclear. The V gene's germline CDR1 is SGHAT and CDR2 FQNNGV. The CDR3 runs to 14 residues. V was clipped by 0 bases and J by 4 bases, with 7 bases between them. The CDR3 loop is CASSLEAVYNEQFF. The CDR3 DNA sequence: TGTGCCAGCAGCTTAGAGGCAGTATACAATGAGCAGTTCTTC.

The chain is built from TRBV5-5 and TRBJ1-4; 8 nucleotides match TRBD1. Trimming at V came to 5 bases and at J to 5 bases, leaving 11 bases not matched to a gene. The CDR3 sequence is 16 residues long. CDR1 and CDR2 from the germline V gene are SGHKS and YYEKEE (reference sequence). The chain's CDR3 is CASSKTGDIGNEKLFF. The CDR3 DNA reads as TGTGCCAGCAGTAAGACAGGGGACATTGGGAATGAAAAACTGTTTTTT.

The V call is TRBV6-1, the J call TRBJ1-1; the match to TRBD1 covers 7 bases. Losses at the gene ends were 4 bases for V and 10 bases for J; bases not matched to a gene: 9. Germline V gene data show CDR1 as MNHNS and CDR2 as SASEGT. The length of the CDR3 is 13 residues. CDR3 sequence: CASSGLEQGSAFF. CDR3 in DNA: TGTGCCAGCAGTGGCCTGGAACAGGGGTCAGCTTTCTTT.

The chain uses TRBV12-5 and TRBJ2-1; no firm D call. V lost 1 base and J lost 4, with 8 bases in between. CDR3 length: 14 amino acids. Germline V gene data show CDR1 as LGHNT and CDR2 as FRNRAP. The CDR3: CASGLGGIYNEQFF. In DNA, the CDR3 is TGTGCTAGTGGTTTGGGCGGAATATACAATGAGCAGTTCTTC.

This clonotype was observed at least ten times. This chain joins TRBV7-9 and TRBJ2-7; D remains unclear. Germline V gives CDR1 SEHNR, CDR2 FQNEAQ (reference sequence). The CDR3 consists of 12 residues. The V gene lost 1 base and the J gene lost 5 bases, with 6 bases spanning the gap. CDR3 sequence reads: CASSLGWDEQYF. The CDR3 DNA is TGTGCCAGCAGCTTAGGATGGGACGAGCAGTACTTC.

This clonotype was detected ten times or more. The chain joins TRBV20-1 to TRBJ1-6; D not certain. Trimming pared 6 bases from V and 7 bases from J, leaving 13 bases between. Looked up from germline, CDR1 is DFQATT and CDR2 is SNEGSKA (reference sequence). There are 13 residues in the CDR3. The CDR3 is CSAARVGNSPLHF. The CDR3 coding sequence is TGCAGTGCCGCGAGGGTAGGAAATTCACCCCTCCACTTT.

This clonotype was recorded a few times. The chain couples TRBV30 to TRBJ2-4; 7 positions match TRBD1. The CDR3 extends over 15 amino acids. Germline V gene data show CDR1 as GTSNPN and CDR2 as SVGIG (reference sequence). After removal of 5 bases from V and 15 bases from J, the junction contained 22 bases not matched to a gene. The CDR3 nucleotides are TGTGCCTGGGGTCGTCCGACAGGGAAGGGTAACGTACGGTACTTC. This translates into CAWGRPTGKGNVRYF.

The chain recombines TRBV7-9 with TRBJ2-7; the D gene is possibly TRBD1 (7 bases). CDR1 SEHNR and CDR2 FQNEAQ come from the germline V gene (reference sequence). V lost 3 bases and J 7 bases, leaving 16 bases between the germline ends. This CDR3 comprises 14 residues. The CDR3 sequence: CASSLQGGVGEQYF. As DNA, the CDR3 is TGTGCCAGCAGCTTGCAGGGGGGTGTGGGAGAGCAGTACTTC.

This clonotype was found many times. The rearrangement joins TRBV29-1 to TRBJ1-2; TRBD1 might be the D (6 bases). Trimming cost V 7 bases and J 2 bases, with 8 bases left between them. Germline values: CDR1 SQVTM, CDR2 ANQGSEA. This CDR3 spans 11 amino acids. CDR3 nucleotides: TGCAGCGCCCAGGGGAACTATGGCTACACCTTC. This encodes CSAQGNYGYTF.

Ten or more counts support this clonotype. The chain combines TRBV20-1 with TRBJ1-1, with D unclear. V lost 2 bases and J 4 bases, leaving 5 bases between the germline ends. Germline CDR1 is DFQATT and CDR2 is SNEGSKA (reference sequence). The CDR3 runs 11 residues. The CDR3 DNA is TGCAGTGCTAGACTCGGCACTGAAGCTTTCTTT. Amino acids: CSARLGTEAFF.

J is TRBJ2-5 and V is TRBV2, with a weak D call TRBD2 (5 bases). Between the trimmed V and J ends, which lost 7 bases and 4 bases, there was a span of 7 bases. The CDR3 has 11 amino acids. The germline V gene encodes CDR1 SNHLY and CDR2 FYNNEI. CDR3 residues: CASKGGETQYF. CDR3 sequence (DNA): TGTGCCAGCAAAGGAGGAGAGACCCAGTACTTC.

This clonotype was seen many times. The chain joins TRBV20-1 to TRBJ2-7, with D maybe TRBD2 (6 bases). Trimming cost V 3 bases and J 0 bases, with 15 bases left between them. Per the germline V gene, CDR1 is DFQATT and CDR2 is SNEGSKA (reference sequence). The CDR3 totals 15 residues. The CDR3 DNA sequence: TGCAGTGCTAGGAACTTAGCGGATAGCTCCTACGAGCAGTACTTC. It codes for CSARNLADSSYEQYF.

This clonotype was counted many times. The chain couples TRBV2 to TRBJ1-6, with a weak D call TRBD1 (5 bases). V was clipped by 8 bases and J by 7 bases, with 15 bases between them. The CDR3 has 14 amino acids. Germline V gene data show CDR1 as SNHLY and CDR2 as FYNNEI. The chain's CDR3 is CASEPSGRNSPLHF. The CDR3 nucleotides are TGTGCCAGCGAACCGTCAGGGCGAAATTCACCCCTCCACTTT.

V usage is TRBV3-1 and J usage is TRBJ2-7; 7 nucleotides align to TRBD1. Per germline, CDR1 LGHDT and CDR2 YNNKEL (reference sequence). V lost 0 bases and J lost 1; bases outside the gene matches: 3. There are 15 residues in the CDR3. CDR3 in DNA: TGTGCCAGCAGCCAAGATTCCAGGGGGTCCTACGAGCAGTACTTC. Amino acid sequence: CASSQDSRGSYEQYF.